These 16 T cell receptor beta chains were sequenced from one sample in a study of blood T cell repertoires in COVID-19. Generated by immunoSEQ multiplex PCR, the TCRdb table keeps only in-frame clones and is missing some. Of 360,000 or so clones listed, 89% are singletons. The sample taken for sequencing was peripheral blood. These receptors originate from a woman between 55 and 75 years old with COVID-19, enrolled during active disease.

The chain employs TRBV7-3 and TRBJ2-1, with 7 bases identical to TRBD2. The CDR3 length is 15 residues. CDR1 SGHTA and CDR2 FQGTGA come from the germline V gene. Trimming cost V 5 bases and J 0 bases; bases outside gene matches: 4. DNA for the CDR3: TGTGCCAGCAGCAGCGGGAAGAGCTCCTACAATGAGCAGTTCTTC. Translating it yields CASSSGKSSYNEQFF. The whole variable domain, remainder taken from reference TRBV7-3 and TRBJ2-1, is GAGVSQTPSNKVTEKGKYVELRCDPISGHTALYWYRQSLGQGPEFLIYFQGTGAADDSGLPNDRFFAVRPEGSVSTLKIQRTERGDSAVYLCASSSGKSSYNEQFFGPGTRLTVL.

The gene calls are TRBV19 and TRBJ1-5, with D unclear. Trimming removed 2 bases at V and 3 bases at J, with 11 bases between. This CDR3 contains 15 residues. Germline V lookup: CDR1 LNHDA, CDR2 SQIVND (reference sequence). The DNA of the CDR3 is TGTGCCAGTAGTATAATGACGGGGAACAATCAGCCCCAGCATTTT. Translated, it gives CASSIMTGNNQPQHF.

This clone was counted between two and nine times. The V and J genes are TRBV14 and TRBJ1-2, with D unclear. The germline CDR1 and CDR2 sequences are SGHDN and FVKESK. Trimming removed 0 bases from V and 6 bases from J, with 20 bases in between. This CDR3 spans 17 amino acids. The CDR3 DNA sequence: TGTGCCAGCAGCCAAGATTGGTCGGGCGGGGTCCGGGATGGCTACACCTTC. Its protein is CASSQDWSGGVRDGYTF.

The CDR3 coding sequence is TGTGCCACCAGCGGAACCAGGGGAGCCACAGATACGCAGTATTTT. It specifies CATSGTRGATDTQYF. The chain recombines TRBV15 with TRBJ2-3, with a tentative D call TRBD1 (6 bases). Trimming took off 5 bases at V and 2 bases at J, with 14 bases between the two ends. The CDR3 is 15 amino acids. CDR1 and CDR2 (germline): LNHNV, YYDKDF (reference sequence). Filled out from reference TRBV15 and TRBJ2-3, the complete variable domain reads DAMVIQNPRYQVTQFGKPVTLSCSQTLNHNVMYWYQQKSSQAPKLLFHYYDKDFNNEADTPDNFQSRRPNTSFCFLDIRSPGLGDTAMYLCATSGTRGATDTQYFGPGTRLTVL.

CDR3 residues: CASSLGWIAGKQETQYF. CDR3 coding DNA: TGTGCCAGCAGCTTAGGGTGGATAGCGGGAAAACAAGAGACCCAGTACTTC. The V gene is TRBV7-2, the J gene TRBJ2-5; TRBD2 matches 8 bases. V lost 1 base and J lost 2; bases outside the gene matches: 9. The V gene's germline CDR1 is SGHTA and CDR2 FQGNSA. This CDR3 is 17 amino acids long.

The CDR3 spells CASSQINTEAFF. The CDR3 DNA sequence: TGTGCCAGCAGCCAAATAAACACTGAAGCTTTCTTT. This chain links TRBV3-1 (or the pseudogene TRBV3-2) with TRBJ1-1; D is unresolved. V lost 2 bases and J lost 2, with 3 bases in between. This CDR3 has 12 residues. Germline CDR1 and CDR2: LGHDT and YNNKEL (reference sequence).

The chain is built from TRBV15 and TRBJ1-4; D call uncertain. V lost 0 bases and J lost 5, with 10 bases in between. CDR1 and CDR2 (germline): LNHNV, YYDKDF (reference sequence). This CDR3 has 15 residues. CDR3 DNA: TGTGCCACCAGCAGAGATTCGGCGGGGAATGAAAAACTGTTTTTT. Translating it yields CATSRDSAGNEKLFF.

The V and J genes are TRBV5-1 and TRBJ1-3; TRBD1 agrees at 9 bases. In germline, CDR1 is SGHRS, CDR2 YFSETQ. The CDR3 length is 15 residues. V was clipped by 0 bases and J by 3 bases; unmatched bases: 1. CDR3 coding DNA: TGCGCCAGCAGCTTGGACAGGGGGCATGGAAACACCATATATTTT. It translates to CASSLDRGHGNTIYF. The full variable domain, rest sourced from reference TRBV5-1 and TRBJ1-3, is KAGVTQTPRYLIKTRGQQVTLSCSPISGHRSVSWYQQTPGQGLQFLFEYFSETQRNKGNFPGRFSGRQFSNSRSEMNVSTLELGDSALYLCASSLDRGHGNTIYFGEGSWLTVV.

The CDR3 DNA follows: TGTGCCAGCAGCCACACAGATACGCAGTATTTT. Translating gives CASSHTDTQYF. This chain connects TRBV6-5 to TRBJ2-3; no clear D. Germline values: CDR1 MNHEY, CDR2 SVGAGI. V was cut by 6 bases and J by 2 bases, with 3 bases left in between. The CDR3 loop spans 11 amino acids.

The CDR3 spells CASSLEDRVGRNTEAFF. DNA of the CDR3: TGTGCCAGCAGCTTAGAGGATAGGGTCGGGAGGAACACTGAAGCTTTCTTT. The V call is TRBV7-6, the J call TRBJ1-1; D not certain. Germline CDR1 is SGHVS and CDR2 is FNYEAQ. V lost 1 base and J 1 base, leaving 16 bases between the germline ends. The CDR3 totals 17 residues.

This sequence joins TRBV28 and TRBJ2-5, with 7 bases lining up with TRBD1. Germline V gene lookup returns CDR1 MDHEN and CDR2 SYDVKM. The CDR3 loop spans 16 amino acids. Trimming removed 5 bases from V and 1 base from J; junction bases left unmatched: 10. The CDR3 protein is CASSLTGTASQETQYF. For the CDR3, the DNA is TGTGCCAGCAGTCTCACAGGGACAGCGTCCCAAGAGACCCAGTACTTC.

CDR3 bases: TGTGCCAGCAGCCCAGGCCCGCCGGACGAGCAGTACTTC. The encoded protein is CASSPGPPDEQYF. This chain connects TRBV11-3 to TRBJ2-7; no clear D gene. This CDR3 has 13 amino acids. Trimming shortened V by 5 bases and J by 5 bases, and 13 bases separated the two germline ends. From germline, CDR1 is SGHNT and CDR2 YENEEA.

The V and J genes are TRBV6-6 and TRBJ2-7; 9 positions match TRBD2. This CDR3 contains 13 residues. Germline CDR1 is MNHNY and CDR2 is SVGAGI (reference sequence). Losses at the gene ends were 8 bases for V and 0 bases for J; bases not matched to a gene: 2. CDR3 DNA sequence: TGTGCCAGCCAGCGGGGGGCCTCCTACGAGCAGTACTTC. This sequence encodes CASQRGASYEQYF.

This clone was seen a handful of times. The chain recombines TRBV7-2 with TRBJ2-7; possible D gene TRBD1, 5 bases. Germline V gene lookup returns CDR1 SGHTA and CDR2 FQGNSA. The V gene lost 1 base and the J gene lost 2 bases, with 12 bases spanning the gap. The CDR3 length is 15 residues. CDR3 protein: CASSLGGLGPYEQYF. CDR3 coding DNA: TGTGCCAGCAGCTTAGGGGGCTTAGGGCCCTACGAGCAGTACTTC.

As DNA, the CDR3 is TGCGCCAGCAGCTTGTCAATCGGGTCCTATGGACAGCTTAACTATGGCTACACCTTC. Its protein product is CASSLSIGSYGQLNYGYTF. V usage is TRBV5-1 and J usage is TRBJ1-2; D might be TRBD1 (6 bases). Trimming removed 1 base at V and 1 base at J, with 23 bases between. The CDR3 runs 19 residues. Germline CDR1 is SGHRS and CDR2 is YFSETQ.

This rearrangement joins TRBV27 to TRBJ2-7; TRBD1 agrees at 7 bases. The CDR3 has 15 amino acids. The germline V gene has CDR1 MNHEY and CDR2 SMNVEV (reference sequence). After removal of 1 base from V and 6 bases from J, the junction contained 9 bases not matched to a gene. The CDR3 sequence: CASSLLAGQAGEQYF. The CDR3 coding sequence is TGTGCCAGCAGTTTATTGGCCGGACAGGCGGGCGAGCAGTACTTC.